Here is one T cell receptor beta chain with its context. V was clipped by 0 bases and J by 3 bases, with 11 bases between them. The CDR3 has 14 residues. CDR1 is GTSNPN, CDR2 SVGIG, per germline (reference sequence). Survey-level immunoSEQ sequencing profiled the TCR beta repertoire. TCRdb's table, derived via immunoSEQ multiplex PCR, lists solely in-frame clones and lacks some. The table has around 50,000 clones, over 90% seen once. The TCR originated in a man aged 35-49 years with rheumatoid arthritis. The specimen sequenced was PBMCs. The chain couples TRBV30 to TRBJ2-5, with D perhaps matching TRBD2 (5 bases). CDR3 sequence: CAWSVLRREETQYF. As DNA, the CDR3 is TGTGCCTGGAGTGTGTTGCGGCGGGAAGAGACCCAGTACTTC.